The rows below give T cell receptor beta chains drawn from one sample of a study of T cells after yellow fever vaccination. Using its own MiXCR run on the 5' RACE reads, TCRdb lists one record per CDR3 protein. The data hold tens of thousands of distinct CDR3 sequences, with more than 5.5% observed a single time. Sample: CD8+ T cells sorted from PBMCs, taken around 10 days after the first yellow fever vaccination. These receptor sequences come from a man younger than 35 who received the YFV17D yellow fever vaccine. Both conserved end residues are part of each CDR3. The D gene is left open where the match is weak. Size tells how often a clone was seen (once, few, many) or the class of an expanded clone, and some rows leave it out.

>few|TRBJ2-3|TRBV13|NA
TGTGCCAGCAGCTTTAGGAGCACAGATACGCAGTATTTT
CASSFRSTDTQYF
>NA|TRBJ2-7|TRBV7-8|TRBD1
TGTGCCAGCAGCTCTCACAGGGGGCCCTACGAGCAGTACTTC
CASSSHRGPYEQYF
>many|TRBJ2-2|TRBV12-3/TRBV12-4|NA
TGTGCCAGCAGTCGGACAGGAGGGGCCGGGGAGCTGTTTTTT
CASSRTGGAGELFF
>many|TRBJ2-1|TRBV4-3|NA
TGCGCCAGCAGCCAAGCTCTGTTGGTAAGGAATGAGCAGTTCTTC
CASSQALLVRNEQFF
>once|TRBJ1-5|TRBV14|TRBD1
TGTGCCAGCTCGCCGGGACAGGGGGCATTCCAGCCCCAGCATTTT
CASSPGQGAFQPQHF
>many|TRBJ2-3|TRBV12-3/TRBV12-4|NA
TGTGCCAGCAGTCCCCTGGCTTACACGCAGTATTTT
CASSPLAYTQYF
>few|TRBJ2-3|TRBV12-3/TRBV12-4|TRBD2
TGTGCCAGCAGCCCCGCAGGACTAGCGGGGTGGGAAGATACGCAGTATTTT
CASSPAGLAGWEDTQYF
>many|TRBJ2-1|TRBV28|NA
TGTGCCAGCAGTTCTGGGGTGAGCTCCTACAATGAGCAGTTCTTC
CASSSGVSSYNEQFF
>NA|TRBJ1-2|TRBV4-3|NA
TGCGCCAGCAGCCAAGATCCCGGGGCTAACTATGGCTACACCTTC
CASSQDPGANYGYTF
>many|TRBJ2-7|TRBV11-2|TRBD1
TGTGCCAGCAGCTTCCCGGACAGGGGGGCCTACGAGCAGTACTTC
CASSFPDRGAYEQYF
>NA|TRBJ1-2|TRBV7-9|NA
TGTGCCAGCAGCTTAGTAGTCCGGGCAGACTATGGCTACACCTTC
CASSLVVRADYGYTF
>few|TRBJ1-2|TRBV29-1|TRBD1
TGCAGCGCGAATGCCGGGACAGGCTATGGCTACACCTTC
CSANAGTGYGYTF
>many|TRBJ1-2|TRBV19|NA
TGTGCCAGTAGTCTTTTGGGGAACGCGTATGGCTACACCTTC
CASSLLGNAYGYTF
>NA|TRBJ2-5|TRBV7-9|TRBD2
TGTGCCAGCAGCTTAATCGAACGGGGGGGCCGGGAGACCCAGTGCTTC
CASSLIERGGRETQCF
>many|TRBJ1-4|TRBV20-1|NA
TGCAGTGCTAGACCTAAACCCCCTAATGAAAAACTGTTTTTT
CSARPKPPNEKLFF
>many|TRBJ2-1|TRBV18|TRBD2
TGTGCCAGCTCAGCGGGGGGGCCAAGCAATGAGCAGTTCTTC
CASSAGGPSNEQFF
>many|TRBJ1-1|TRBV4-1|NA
TGCGCCAGCAGCCATAACGGAGCCGTTGAAGCTTTCTTT
CASSHNGAVEAFF
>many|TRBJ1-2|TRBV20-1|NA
TGCAGTGCTAGAGCCGGTGGGGGGCTACTCAGATCATATGGCTACACCTTC
CSARAGGGLLRSYGYTF
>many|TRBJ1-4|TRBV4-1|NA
TGCGCCAGCAGCCAGCTCGGGCAGACTAATGAAAAACTGTTTTTT
CASSQLGQTNEKLFF
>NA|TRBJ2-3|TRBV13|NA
TGTGCCAGCAGCTTAGGACAGTCTAGCACAGATACGCAGTATTTT
CASSLGQSSTDTQYF
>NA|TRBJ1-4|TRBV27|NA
TGTGCCAGCAGTTCGCTGTTGGGGGGCGCTGAAAAACTGTTTTTT
CASSSLLGGAEKLFF
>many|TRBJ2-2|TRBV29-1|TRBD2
TGCAGCGCCTCACTAGCGGCGAACACCGGGGAGCTGTTTTTT
CSASLAANTGELFF
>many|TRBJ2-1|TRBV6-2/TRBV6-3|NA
TGTGCCAGCAGTTACCCCCTAGGAGGGGAGGTGAACGATGAGCAGTTCTTC
CASSYPLGGEVNDEQFF
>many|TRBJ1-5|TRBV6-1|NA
TGTGCCAGCAGTGAATTCGGGAGTGGGCAGCCCCAGCATTTT
CASSEFGSGQPQHF
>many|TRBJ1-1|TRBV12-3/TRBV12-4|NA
TGTGCCAGCAGGGACAGCCACACTGAAGCTTTCTTT
CASRDSHTEAFF
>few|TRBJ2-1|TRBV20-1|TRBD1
TGCAGTGCCACCGGGACAGGGATGAATGAGCAGTTCTTC
CSATGTGMNEQFF
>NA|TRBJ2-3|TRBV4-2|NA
TGTGCCAGCAGCCCTGAAGGGGGAGGCACAGATACGCAGTATTTT
CASSPEGGGTDTQYF